This TCR beta chain was captured by sequencing in a study of blood T cells in healthy people across ages. Germline V CDR1 and CDR2: MGHRA, YSYEKL. The CDR3 extends over 15 amino acids. V lost 1 base to trimming and J lost 4 bases, with 13 bases between them. Then a second PCR, running roughly 7 to 11 cycles, was carried out with a sample-barcoded 5' primer and a J-beta primer mix. Each of the cDNA molecules was tagged by a template-switch adaptor with 12 random nucleotides. TCRdb reprocessed the 5' RACE reads via MiXCR and lists one record per CDR3 protein. This sample carries hundreds of thousands of distinct CDR3 sequences, under 40% of them seen once, and the ten largest clones take 10% to 15%.

The sequencing input was blood. This sequence originates from a young man in good health. This sequence joins TRBV4-1 and TRBJ1-1, with D possibly TRBD1 on 5 matching bases. The DNA for the CDR3 is TGCGCCAGCAGCCAAGTTTGGGGGGGGAGCACTGAAGCTTTCTTT. It translates to CASSQVWGGSTEAFF.